This T cell receptor beta chain derives from a study of memory CD4+ T cells and cytomegalovirus serostatus (dated by TCRdb to 2018 to 2020). With respect to the entire study: The 35 or so healthy Belgian adults in the cohort included 9 who were CMV seropositive and 24 who were CMV seronegative. To replicate a published TCR-based CMV serostatus classifier, the researchers sequenced the CD4+ memory TCRbeta repertoires of a Belgian cohort whose cytomegalovirus serostatus was known. The paper as a whole reports these results and caveats: CMV serostatus prediction reached a median bootstrapped AUC of 0.95 with the original framework and 0.91 with a US-trained random forest. The original-framework classifier achieved a median bootstrapped AUC of approximately 0.94 with a 95% CI of 0.76-1.00 on the Belgian cohort. Unlike the original study, which covered naive and memory CD4+ and CD8+ populations, the Belgian study sequenced only CD4+CD45RO+ memory cells. Results were interpreted as suggesting that the CMV-associated TCR signature is largely present in the CD4+ memory repertoire. Of over 150 previously reported CMV-associated TCRbeta sequences, some 73 appeared in the CD4+ memory repertoires, each in one to five individuals.

Genomic DNA was extracted from sorted cells with the Quick-DNA Microprep Kit. Amplification of TCRbeta DNA was done with the immunoSEQ hsTCRbeta kit, following the protocol from the manufacturer. TCRbeta libraries were sequenced on an Illumina MiSeq instrument. Concerning the study's data processing: Following removal of out-of-frame sequences, 2,204,828 distinct TCRbeta sequences were retained, with an average of roughly 70,000 per individual. Each individual was scored using the number of some 160 previously reported CMV-associated TCRbeta sequences that the individual carried and the total number of productive distinct TCRbeta sequences. A beta-binomial model was reimplemented in Python, and scikit-learn random forests with default parameters were trained on US cohort data. Classifier performance on the Belgian cohort was summarized as median AUC with percentile confidence intervals calculated over 10,000 bootstrap iterations. This immuneACCESS table, as held by TCRdb, lists in-frame sequences with V and J called but not all clones. Of the missing ones, under half trace to an unresolved V gene in checked studies; the others have no known cause. Clonal size and the V and J genes are those of that table, whereas D and trimming came from the DNA. This sample holds tens of thousands of clones; approximately 75% were observed only once. The ten largest clones take up about 1% of the sample.

Single viable CD3+CD4+CD8-CD45RO+ cells were sorted as memory CD4+ T cells on a FACSAria II. CMV serostatus was determined with a Roche Elecsys assay detecting serum IgG against CMV pp150, pp28, p38 and p52. After thawing, total CD4+ T cells were enriched by positive selection with CD4 magnetic microbeads. The samples came from a different study that was designed specifically to examine the CD4+ T cell memory repertoire. Following standard operating procedures, peripheral blood mononuclear cells were isolated and cryopreserved, while serum was kept at -80 degrees C. Staining used CD3-PerCP (BW264/56), CD4-APC (RPA-T4), CD45RO-PE (UCHT1) and CD8-Pacific Orange (3B5) antibodies, with Sytox blue excluding non-viable cells. CDR1 and CDR2 are drawn from the germline V gene (reference sequence): SEHNR, FQNEAQ. The CDR3 numbers 14 residues from cysteine through phenylalanine. The read is trimmed to its CDR3 DNA, 42 bases read in frame from base 1. Trimming removed 4 bases from V and 1 base from J, leaving 10 bases between the germline ends.

Regarding this clone: This clone's antigen is unknown. The input lacks base qualities; no much larger clone sits a single base away.

Sequenced sample: memory CD4+ T cells from blood. The chain uses TRBV7-9 and TRBJ1-1; too little of a D gene remains to name it. The clonotype originates from an adult in good health and CMV-seronegative. The CDR3 reads CASSYEPTNTEAFF. The DNA sequence is as follows: TGTGCCAGCAGCTATGAACCCACGAACACTGAAGCTTTCTTT. With the portions outside the CDR3 filled from the reference TRBV7-9 and TRBJ1-1 genes, the complete variable region becomes DTGVSQNPRHKITKRGQNVTFRCDPISEHNRLYWYRQTLGQGPEFLTYFQNEAQLEKSRLLSDRFSAERPKGSFSTLEIQRTEQGDSAMYLCASSYEPTNTEAFFGQGTRLTVV.